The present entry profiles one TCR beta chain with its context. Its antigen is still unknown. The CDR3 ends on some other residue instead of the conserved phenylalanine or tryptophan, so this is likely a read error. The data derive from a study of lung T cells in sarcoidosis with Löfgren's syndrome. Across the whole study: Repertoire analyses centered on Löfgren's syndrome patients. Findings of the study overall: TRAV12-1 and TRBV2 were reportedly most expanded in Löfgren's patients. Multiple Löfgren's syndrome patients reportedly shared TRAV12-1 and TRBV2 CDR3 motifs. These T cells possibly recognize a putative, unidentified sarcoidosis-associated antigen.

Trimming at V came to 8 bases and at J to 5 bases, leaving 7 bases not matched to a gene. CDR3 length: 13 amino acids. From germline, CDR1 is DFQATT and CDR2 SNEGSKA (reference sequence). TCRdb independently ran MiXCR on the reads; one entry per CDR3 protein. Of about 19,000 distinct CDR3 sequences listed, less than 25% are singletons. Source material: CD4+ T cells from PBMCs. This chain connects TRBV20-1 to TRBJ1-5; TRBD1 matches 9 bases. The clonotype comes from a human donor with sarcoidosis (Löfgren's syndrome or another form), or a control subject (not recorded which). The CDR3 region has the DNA TGCAGTTCCCTTCACAGGGGGCATCAGCCCCAGCATCTT. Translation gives CSSLHRGHQPQHL.